This T cell receptor beta chain was captured in a study of shared clonotypes between healthy human individuals. Method: immunoSEQ multiplex PCR; TCRdb's copy keeps in-frame clones and lacks some. This sample has roughly 2.5 million clones, with roughly 92% found just once. The CDR3 is 16 amino acids. In germline, CDR1 is KGHSH, CDR2 LQKENI. Losses at the gene ends were 3 bases for V and 3 bases for J; bases not matched to a gene: 9. J is TRBJ2-7 and V is TRBV18; 9 nucleotides line up with TRBD1. The origin of this receptor is a man between 18 and 29 years old in good health. Sample: naive CD4+ T cells sorted from blood. Specified subset: CD45RA+ positively selected. The CDR3 region is CASSPGTGSGNYEQYF. In DNA form, the CDR3 reads TGTGCCAGCTCACCTGGGACAGGGAGTGGAAACTACGAGCAGTACTTC.